One sample yielded the 24 T cell receptor beta chains listed below, sequenced in a study of T cell responses to AZD1222 COVID-19 vaccine. Only in-frame clones appear in the TCRdb table, and some are missing; sequencing was by immunoSEQ multiplex PCR. The sample lists about 150,000 clones, 80% to 90% occurring once. The sequencing here drew on peripheral blood, taken on day 0 of MenACWY control vaccination. These receptors all stem from an adult in good health.

The chain employs TRBV30 and TRBJ1-2; 8 bases are shared with TRBD1. With 3 bases clipped from V and 6 bases from J, the junction kept 12 bases outside the gene matches. There are 15 residues in the CDR3. In germline, CDR1 is GTSNPN, CDR2 SVGIG (reference sequence). This CDR3 is CAWRHRDRQSNGYTF. CDR3 in DNA: TGTGCCTGGAGACATAGGGACAGGCAAAGTAATGGCTACACCTTC.

This clone was seen a single time. This chain connects TRBV28 to TRBJ2-4; TRBD1 agrees at 12 bases. The CDR3 is made up of 15 amino acids. The germline V gene encodes CDR1 MDHEN and CDR2 SYDVKM. J gave up 9 bases and V 2 bases, and 5 bases lay outside the gene matches. The CDR3 DNA reads TGTGCCAGCAGTTTACCGGGACAGGGGGCGAGCATTCAGTACTTC. Translating gives CASSLPGQGASIQYF. Drawing the rest from reference TRBV28 and TRBJ2-4, the complete variable domain is DVKVTQSSRYLVKRTGEKVFLECVQDMDHENMFWYRQDPGLGLRLIYFSYDVKMKEKGDIPEGYSVSREKKERFSLILESASTNQTSMYLCASSLPGQGASIQYFGAGTRLSVL.

The gene calls are TRBV3-1 (or the pseudogene TRBV3-2) and TRBJ1-2; weak D call: TRBD1 (6 bases). Trimming removed 3 bases at V and 10 bases at J, with 12 bases between. CDR3 length equals 12 residues. Looked up from germline, CDR1 is LGHDT and CDR2 is YNNKEL (reference sequence). The CDR3 region has the DNA TGTGCCAGCAGCCATGGAACAGGGCCCTACACCTTC. It is translated as CASSHGTGPYTF.

The V gene is TRBV5-1, the J gene TRBJ1-2, with D maybe TRBD1 (5 bases). Germline V CDR1 and CDR2: SGHRS, YFSETQ. CDR3 length equals 14 residues. Trimming cost V 4 bases and J 7 bases, with 17 bases left between them. The CDR3 nucleotides are TGCGCCAGCAGCCCCAGAACTTCGGGGGGTGGCTACACCTTC. Encoded protein: CASSPRTSGGGYTF.

The genes are TRBV5-1 and TRBJ2-7, with D uncertain. V lost 0 bases and J lost 1, with 8 bases in between. The CDR3 sequence is 14 residues long. Germline-derived CDR1 and CDR2 are SGHRS and YFSETQ. The CDR3 spells CASSLASFSYEQYF. CDR3 bases: TGCGCCAGCAGCTTGGCCTCCTTTTCCTACGAGCAGTACTTC.

The chain combines TRBV7-6 with TRBJ1-5, with a possible D match to TRBD1 (6 bases). The germline CDR1 and CDR2 sequences are SGHVS and FNYEAQ. The CDR3 extends over 17 amino acids. V was pared by 2 bases and J by 1 base, with 15 bases between. Here the CDR3 DNA reads TGTGCCAGCAGCTTAATAGCTGGGGGCGGGAGCAATCAGCCCCAGCATTTT. This translates into CASSLIAGGGSNQPQHF.

The J gene is TRBJ1-2, the V gene TRBV15; D possibly corresponds to TRBD1 (5 bases). Germline V lookup: CDR1 LNHNV, CDR2 YYDKDF (reference sequence). Trimming shortened V by 6 bases and J by 3 bases, and 20 bases separated the two germline ends. This CDR3 is built from 16 residues. The DNA of the CDR3 is TGTGCCACCAGTCCTAGGGACGAAGCCCCCTACTATGGCTACACCTTC. Translation: CATSPRDEAPYYGYTF.

The chain carries TRBV5-1 and TRBJ2-3; 7 nucleotides agree with TRBD2. The CDR3 spans 14 residues. Germline V CDR1 and CDR2: SGHRS, YFSETQ. The V gene end was trimmed by 6 bases and the J gene end by 1 base; junction bases not matched to a gene: 5. The CDR3 reads CASNNAGGTDTQYF. CDR3 in DNA: TGCGCCAGCAATAACGCGGGGGGCACAGATACGCAGTATTTT.

The genes are TRBV11-3 and TRBJ2-7; 7 nucleotides line up with TRBD2. V dropped 0 bases and J dropped 2; count of bases not matched to a gene: 4. This CDR3 contains 15 residues. Germline V gene lookup returns CDR1 SGHNT and CDR2 YENEEA. Here the CDR3 reads CASSLDASGTYEQYF. The CDR3 DNA is TGTGCCAGCAGCTTAGACGCTAGCGGAACCTACGAGCAGTACTTC. Supplemented by reference TRBV11-3 and TRBJ2-7, the full variable domain reads EAGVVQSPRYKIIEKKQPVAFWCNPISGHNTLYWYLQNLGQGPELLIRYENEEAVDDSQLPKDRFSAERLKGVDSTLKIQPAELGDSAVYLCASSLDASGTYEQYFGPGTRLTVT.

In this sample, this clone turned up once. The chain uses TRBV7-8 and TRBJ2-7; 10 nucleotides line up with TRBD1. The CDR3 covers 15 residues. V lost 5 bases and J lost 4; bases outside the gene matches: 8. Germline CDR1 and CDR2: SGHVS and FQNEAQ. CDR3 sequence (DNA): TGTGCCAGCAGCCGGACCGGGACAGGGGAATACGAGCAGTACTTC. Translation gives CASSRTGTGEYEQYF.

The rearrangement uses TRBV5-1 and TRBJ2-5; D ambiguous. V was clipped by 1 base and J by 3 bases, with 7 bases between them. Germline values: CDR1 SGHRS, CDR2 YFSETQ. The CDR3 loop spans 13 amino acids. CDR3 region: CASSLYPEETQYF. CDR3 DNA: TGCGCCAGCAGCTTGTATCCGGAAGAGACCCAGTACTTC.

The rearrangement joins TRBV7-2 to TRBJ1-4; no definite D call. CDR3 length equals 15 residues. From germline, CDR1 is SGHTA and CDR2 FQGNSA. Trimming took off 5 bases at V and 11 bases at J, with 21 bases between the two ends. CDR3 nucleotide sequence: TGTGCCAGCAGCAGGCGAACCGAATCGGTCCAGAAACTGTTTTTT. Encoded protein: CASSRRTESVQKLFF.

V usage is TRBV19 and J usage is TRBJ2-7; D is possibly TRBD1 (6 bases). The germline V gene encodes CDR1 LNHDA and CDR2 SQIVND (reference sequence). The CDR3 consists of 14 residues. With 9 bases removed from V and 3 bases from J, the gap between germline ends came to 18 bases. The CDR3 DNA follows: TGTGCCAGCTCAATAACAGGGATCCTCTACGAGCAGTACTTC. Translation gives CASSITGILYEQYF.

The chain employs TRBV7-2 and TRBJ2-7; 9 nucleotides align to TRBD2. V gave up 1 base and J gave up 0 bases; unmatched junction bases: 1. The CDR3 spans 15 residues. Germline CDR1 is SGHTA and CDR2 is FQGNSA. The chain's CDR3 is CASSLVAGDSYEQYF. CDR3 nucleotide sequence: TGTGCCAGCAGCTTAGTAGCGGGAGACTCCTACGAGCAGTACTTC. Complete variable domain (other parts from reference TRBV7-2 and TRBJ2-7): GAGVSQSPSNKVTEKGKDVELRCDPISGHTALYWYRQSLGQGLEFLIYFQGNSAPDKSGLPSDRFSAERTGGSVSTLTIQRTQQEDSAVYLCASSLVAGDSYEQYFGPGTRLTVT.

A single count supports this clone. This chain connects TRBV7-2 to TRBJ2-2; 9 bases line up with TRBD1. Germline assignment: CDR1 SGHTA and CDR2 FQGNSA. The V and J ends lost 3 bases and 5 bases, in that order; junction bases with no gene match: 4. The CDR3 is 15 residues long. This CDR3 reads CASSFAGTGTGELFF. CDR3 in DNA: TGTGCCAGCAGCTTCGCCGGGACAGGGACCGGGGAGCTGTTTTTT.

The sample holds a few counts of this clone. The chain combines TRBV30 with TRBJ2-1; D not resolved. The CDR3 contains 15 residues. The V and J ends lost 2 bases and 4 bases respectively, with 15 bases between them. CDR1 is GTSNPN and CDR2 is SVGIG in the germline V gene (reference sequence). The CDR3: CAWSWSSRPYNEQFF. CDR3 DNA: TGTGCCTGGAGTTGGTCCAGCCGCCCTTACAATGAGCAGTTCTTC. The full variable domain, in which reference TRBV30 and TRBJ2-1 provide the parts outside the CDR3, is SQTIHQWPATLVQPVGSPLSLECTVEGTSNPNLYWYRQAAGRGLQLLFYSVGIGQISSEVPQNLSASRPQDRQFILSSKKLLLSDSGFYLCAWSWSSRPYNEQFFGPGTRLTVL.

The table lists this clone with a count of one. The V call is TRBV4-1, the J call TRBJ2-3; 7 nucleotides line up with TRBD2. The CDR3 spans 15 residues. CDR1 is MGHRA, CDR2 YSYEKL, per germline. Trimming removed 0 bases from V and 6 bases from J; junction bases left unmatched: 6. The CDR3 loop is CASSQDGAGGDTQYF. The CDR3, as DNA: TGCGCCAGCAGCCAAGACGGGGCCGGGGGGGATACGCAGTATTTT.

This CDR3 is CASSPPGFGREKLFF. The CDR3 DNA reads as TGTGCCAGCAGTCCGCCGGGGTTCGGGAGAGAAAAACTGTTTTTT. The J gene is TRBJ1-4, the V gene TRBV28, with D unclear. Trimming shortened V by 5 bases and J by 8 bases, and 18 bases separated the two germline ends. Germline V lookup: CDR1 MDHEN, CDR2 SYDVKM. This CDR3 contains 15 residues.

This chain joins TRBV12-3 or TRBV12-4 and TRBJ2-7; no clear D. The V end was cut by 3 bases, the J end by 5 bases, with 8 bases between. This CDR3 has 12 amino acids. DNA of the CDR3: TGTGCCAGCAGTTTTGTCGTAGACGAGCAGTACTTC. Encoded protein: CASSFVVDEQYF.

The chain joins TRBV4-1 to TRBJ2-7, with D uncertain. CDR1 MGHRA and CDR2 YSYEKL come from the germline V gene. The CDR3 runs 15 residues. V gave up 0 bases and J gave up 2 bases, with 11 bases separating them. DNA for the CDR3: TGCGCCAGCAGCCAAGATAGGACGGAAACCTACGAGCAGTACTTC. Its translation: CASSQDRTETYEQYF.

J is TRBJ2-1 and V is TRBV7-2; D is undetermined. Trimming left V 1 base short and J 0 bases short, with 10 bases between. Germline CDR1 and CDR2: SGHTA and FQGNSA. The CDR3 extends over 16 amino acids. The CDR3: CASSLEPLSSYNEQFF. The DNA of the CDR3 is TGTGCCAGCAGCTTAGAGCCCCTCAGCTCCTACAATGAGCAGTTCTTC.

Here the CDR3 reads CASSELGEQFF. As DNA, the CDR3 is TGTGCCAGCAGCGAGCTTGGGGAGCAGTTCTTC. The chain employs TRBV11-3 and TRBJ2-1, with D unresolved. With 5 bases removed from V and 10 bases from J, the gap between germline ends came to 9 bases. Germline V gene sequence: CDR1 SGHNT, CDR2 YENEEA. The length of the CDR3 is 11 residues.

The rearrangement uses TRBV6-5 and TRBJ1-4; tentatively, D is TRBD1 (6 bases). Trimming pared 5 bases from V and 5 bases from J, leaving 15 bases between. Looked up from germline, CDR1 is MNHEY and CDR2 is SVGAGI. The CDR3 has 15 residues. CDR3 sequence: CASSRRDTQNEKLFF. CDR3 sequence (DNA): TGTGCCAGCAGTCGCCGGGACACACAGAATGAAAAACTGTTTTTT.

The chain uses TRBV9 and TRBJ2-3; D gene ambiguous. CDR1 and CDR2 (germline): SGDLS, YYNGEE. CDR3 length: 11 residues. The V end was cut by 4 bases, the J end by 5 bases, with 5 bases between. CDR3 region: CASSFQDTQYF. The CDR3 coding sequence is TGTGCCAGCAGCTTTCAAGATACGCAGTATTTT.